The sample holds a few counts of the clone carrying this TCR beta chain. Its target is unknown. This specimen comes from a study of cytomegalovirus exposure and HLA in healthy donors. Whole-study context: There were more than 350 genotyped donors. Of these, 81% fell in the genetic ancestry cluster associated with self-reported Caucasian donors.

Study-wide results and limits: Reports described diagnosis of cytomegalovirus status by the classifier as highly specific and sensitive. The study designated 150 or so TCR beta chains cytomegalovirus-associated. In a later analysis, the majority of CMV-associated beta chains seemingly showed HLA restriction.

The PCR was carried out with 60 Vbeta primers and 13 Jbeta primers. Clones were read by immunoSEQ multiplex PCR, and TCRdb kept only the in-frame ones, dropping some. The repertoire consists of over 150,000 clones, with around 75% occurring once and the leading ten covering 2.9%. The receptor comes from a male donor in good health and CMV-seronegative. The sequencing input was PBMCs.

Here the CDR3 DNA reads TGTGCCAGCGCTGGCAGGGGTCCTGACGAGCAGTACTTC. Its protein product is CASAGRGPDEQYF. The chain links TRBV6-6 to TRBJ2-7; D possibly corresponds to TRBD1 (6 bases). Trimming left V 8 bases short and J 5 bases short, with 16 bases between. Germline values: CDR1 MNHNY, CDR2 SVGAGI (reference sequence). The CDR3 sequence is 13 residues long.